These T cell receptor beta chains were read from a single sample in a study of blood T cell repertoires in COVID-19. Some clones are missing from TCRdb's copy, which holds only in-frame ones; the method was immunoSEQ multiplex PCR. Among roughly 400,000 clones listed, over 75% were seen once. Material: PBMCs or T cells enriched from blood (not recorded which). Receptors originate from a woman aged 40 to 50 with acute COVID-19. The CDR3 runs from the conserved cysteine through the conserved F or W. D genes are given only for firm matches. Some rows have no size entry. The others give once, few or many, or a class for an expanded clone.

TRBJ1-6 | TRBD1 | 14 | NA | TRBV3-1/TRBV3-2 | CASSQGQGDSPLHF | TGTGCCAGCAGCCAGGGACAGGGTGATTCACCCCTCCACTTT
TRBJ1-3 | NA | 16 | NA | TRBV5-1 | CASSVTGHSSGNTIYF | TGCGCCAGCAGCGTAACAGGCCACAGCTCTGGAAACACCATATATTTT
TRBJ1-6 | NA | 14 | NA | TRBV9 | CASSGGQGLSPLHF | TGTGCCAGCAGCGGTGGGCAGGGTCTGTCACCCCTCCACTTT
TRBJ2-6 | TRBD1 | 18 | NA | TRBV29-1 | CSAVTSGDSLSGANVLTF | TGCAGCGCTGTTACTTCAGGGGACAGCCTTTCTGGGGCCAACGTCCTGACTTTC
TRBJ1-5 | NA | 14 | NA | TRBV2 | CASAQTQSNQPQHF | TGTGCCAGCGCCCAAACACAAAGCAATCAGCCCCAGCATTTT
TRBJ1-2 | NA | 14 | once | TRBV25-1 | CASSEENVAYGYTF | TGTGCCAGCAGTGAAGAAAACGTAGCCTATGGCTACACCTTC
TRBJ1-3 | NA | 14 | NA | TRBV2 | CASSLDSSGNTIYF | TGTGCCAGCAGTTTGGACAGCTCTGGAAACACCATATATTTT
TRBJ1-2 | TRBD1 | 13 | NA | TRBV5-4 | CASSLKGAAGYTF | TGTGCCAGCAGCTTGAAGGGGGCAGCTGGCTACACCTTC
TRBJ2-5 | NA | 14 | NA | TRBV5-1 | CASSGSLSQETQYF | TGCGCCAGCAGCGGGAGCCTTAGTCAAGAGACCCAGTACTTC
TRBJ1-4 | NA | 14 | once | TRBV27 | CASSFRDGREKLFF | TGTGCCAGCAGCTTCCGGGACGGGAGAGAAAAACTGTTTTTT
TRBJ2-2 | TRBD1 | 14 | few | TRBV2 | CASRGTGYTGELFF | TGTGCCAGCAGGGGGACAGGGTACACCGGGGAGCTGTTTTTT
TRBJ1-2 | NA | 14 | NA | TRBV7-9 | CASSQGAAPRGYTF | TGTGCCAGCAGCCAAGGGGCGGCCCCTAGAGGCTACACCTTC
TRBJ2-3 | TRBD1 | 16 | NA | TRBV5-1 | CASSIAGTEGSDTQYF | TGCGCCAGCAGCATTGCCGGGACAGAGGGGTCAGATACGCAGTATTTT
TRBJ2-2 | TRBD2 | 16 | NA | TRBV3-1/TRBV3-2 | CASSQDIAGVTGELFF | TGTGCCAGCAGCCAAGACATAGCGGGGGTCACCGGGGAGCTGTTTTTT
TRBJ1-5 | NA | 15 | NA | TRBV5-6 | CASSDIRDTNLPQHF | TGTGCCAGCAGCGACATCCGGGACACAAATTTGCCCCAGCATTTT
TRBJ1-5 | NA | 16 | few | TRBV28 | CASSFLQGKSSPPQHF | TGTGCCAGCAGTTTTCTACAGGGTAAATCCTCTCCGCCCCAGCATTTT
TRBJ2-6 | TRBD1 | 17 | NA | TRBV5-1 | CASSLAQGAPGANVLTF | TGCGCCAGCAGCTTGGCACAGGGGGCGCCTGGGGCCAACGTCCTGACTTTC
TRBJ2-2 | TRBD2 | 14 | NA | TRBV19 | CASSALAGGRELFF | TGTGCCAGTAGCGCCCTAGCGGGGGGTCGGGAGCTGTTTTTT
TRBJ1-4 | NA | 15 | NA | TRBV9 | CASSVGDLPNEKLFF | TGTGCCAGCAGCGTAGGGGACTTACCGAATGAAAAACTGTTTTTT
TRBJ1-2 | NA | 18 | NA | TRBV1 | CTSSQPPRDIIFNYGYTF | TGCACCAGCAGCCAACCCCCTCGGGACATAATATTTAACTATGGCTACACCTTC
TRBJ1-2 | TRBD1 | 17 | NA | TRBV15 | CATSATRQGLTNYGYTF | TGTGCCACCAGCGCAACAAGACAGGGGCTAACTAACTATGGCTACACCTTC
TRBJ1-1 | NA | 14 | NA | TRBV5-4 | CASSTLQRNTEAFF | TGTGCCAGCAGCACCCTACAGAGGAACACTGAAGCTTTCTTT
TRBJ1-2 | NA | 13 | NA | TRBV2 | CASSGDKYYGYTF | TGTGCCAGCAGTGGAGACAAGTACTATGGCTACACCTTC
TRBJ1-1 | TRBD1 | 14 | NA | TRBV5-4 | CASSRGTGNTEAFF | TGTGCCAGCAGCCGGGGGACAGGGAACACTGAAGCTTTCTTT
TRBJ1-6 | NA | 16 | NA | TRBV27 | CASSLSVGTHNSPLHF | TGTGCCAGCAGTTTAAGTGTTGGGACACATAATTCACCCCTCCACTTT
TRBJ1-5 | TRBD1 | 16 | NA | TRBV5-6 | CASSRDRGLGNQPQHF | TGTGCCAGCAGCAGAGACAGGGGCTTAGGGAATCAGCCCCAGCATTTT